This entry lists 11 T cell receptor beta chains sequenced from one sample in a study of shared T cell receptors in the human thymus. Using immunoSEQ multiplex PCR, the repertoire was profiled, and TCRdb retains in-frame clones only, with some absent. Of approximately 730,000 clones listed, 75% to 90% were seen once; the top ten hold 0.0095% to 0.013%. These data are also associated with another study on human thymus T cells.

The sample was thymocytes. The receptor source for this set is a girl under three years old with a congenital heart defect.

This rearrangement joins TRBV29-1 to TRBJ1-2; 9 nucleotides align to TRBD1. CDR1 is SQVTM, CDR2 ANQGSEA, per germline. V trimming: 0 bases; J trimming: 5 bases; junction bases outside the gene matches: 4. The CDR3 is 14 residues long. The CDR3: CSVEDRDRVYGYTF. The CDR3 bases are TGCAGCGTTGAAGATCGGGACAGGGTGTATGGCTACACCTTC.

This chain links TRBV5-4 with TRBJ1-1, with TRBD1 identical over 8 bases. The CDR3 sequence is 16 residues long. CDR1 SGHNT and CDR2 YYREEE come from the germline V gene (reference sequence). J lost 0 bases, V lost 0 bases, and 4 bases had no gene match. CDR3 sequence reads: CASSLAGDRMNTEAFF. CDR3 bases: TGTGCCAGCAGCTTGGCCGGGGACAGGATGAACACTGAAGCTTTCTTT.

Only a few counts were recorded for this clone. This rearrangement joins TRBV27 to TRBJ1-6; 7 bases match TRBD1. The CDR3 has 13 residues. Germline V gene data show CDR1 as MNHEY and CDR2 as SMNVEV (reference sequence). Trimming took 6 bases from V and 6 from J; bases not matched to a gene: 2. The CDR3 bases are TGTGCCAGCAGGGGACAGTCTAATTCACCCCTCCACTTT. Protein: CASRGQSNSPLHF.

The DNA for the CDR3 is TGTGCCAGCAGCGTATCGGGTAGCGGAGCTGAGGAGCAGTACTTC. As protein: CASSVSGSGAEEQYF. The V call is TRBV9, the J call TRBJ2-7; possibly TRBD2 for D (6 bases). CDR3 size: 15 residues. V dropped 1 base and J dropped 7 bases, with 18 bases sitting between them. The germline V gene encodes CDR1 SGDLS and CDR2 YYNGEE. Complete variable domain (other parts from reference TRBV9 and TRBJ2-7): DSGVTQTPKHLITATGQRVTLRCSPRSGDLSVYWYQQSLDQGLQFLIQYYNGEERAKGNILERFSAQQFPDLHSELNLSSLELGDSALYFCASSVSGSGAEEQYFGPGTRLTVT.

The V and J genes are TRBV15 and TRBJ2-3; D uncertain. CDR1 is LNHNV and CDR2 is YYDKDF in the germline V gene (reference sequence). The CDR3 is 12 residues long. Trimming pared 4 bases from V and 8 bases from J, leaving 10 bases between. The CDR3 is CATSKAPGTQYF. As DNA, the CDR3 is TGTGCCACCAGCAAAGCCCCGGGTACGCAGTATTTT.

The V call is TRBV19, the J call TRBJ1-1, with D tentatively TRBD1 (5 bases). The CDR3 is made up of 16 amino acids. V shed 4 bases and J shed 1 base, with 16 bases lying between them. Germline CDR1 reads LNHDA; CDR2 reads SQIVND (reference sequence). The CDR3 DNA reads as TGTGCCAGTAGTAAGGGGCAGGGCGAGAAGAACACTGAAGCTTTCTTT. It specifies CASSKGQGEKNTEAFF.

The rearrangement joins TRBV6-5 to TRBJ2-7; 8 nucleotides align to TRBD1. Per germline, CDR1 MNHEY and CDR2 SVGAGI. The junction had 3 bases not matched to a gene; V was cut back by 10 bases and J by 1 base. The CDR3 consists of 12 residues. The CDR3 coding sequence is TGTGCCACCCGGACAGGGTCCTACGAGCAGTACTTC. Translating gives CATRTGSYEQYF.

The chain recombines TRBV7-6 with TRBJ2-5; 11 bases agree with TRBD2. V shed 1 base, J shed 2 bases, and the junction held 6 bases outside the gene matches. The CDR3 is made up of 17 amino acids. Germline CDR1 reads SGHVS; CDR2 reads FNYEAQ. The CDR3 DNA follows: TGTGCCAGCAGCTTAGGGCTGGTAGCGGGGGGGCAAGAGACCCAGTACTTC. Its translation: CASSLGLVAGGQETQYF.

The chain links TRBV10-3 to TRBJ1-3; 7 bases line up with TRBD1. Germline V CDR1 and CDR2: ENHRY, SYGVKD. V gave up 4 bases and J gave up 1 base; unmatched junction bases: 10. The CDR3 consists of 17 residues. CDR3 amino acids: CAISGVDRVDSGNTIYF. The CDR3, as DNA: TGTGCCATCAGTGGTGTTGACAGGGTAGATTCTGGAAACACCATATATTTT.

This rearrangement joins TRBV7-9 to TRBJ1-2, with unresolved D. Between the trimmed V and J ends, which lost 3 bases and 5 bases, there was a span of 7 bases. From germline, CDR1 is SEHNR and CDR2 FQNEAQ (reference sequence). The CDR3 totals 12 residues. CDR3 nucleotide sequence: TGTGCCAGCAGCTTGAAGGAGTATGGCTACACCTTC. Translating gives CASSLKEYGYTF.

The chain recombines TRBV2 with TRBJ2-7; weak D call: TRBD2 (6 bases). In germline, CDR1 is SNHLY, CDR2 FYNNEI. The CDR3 is made up of 17 amino acids. V was shortened by 3 bases and J by 3 bases, with 21 bases between the two germline ends. In nucleotides, the CDR3 is TGTGCCAGCAGTGACGGAACCAGCGGGTTCGCCCTCTACGAGCAGTACTTC. It encodes CASSDGTSGFALYEQYF.